This T cell receptor beta chain was obtained from a study of blood T cell repertoires in COVID-19. Study-wide context: The samples span acute and convalescent COVID-19 from the United States, Italy and Spain. Sources were T cells, B-cell-depleted T cells, or PBMCs; the material itself was cDNA or gDNA.

V lost 3 bases, J lost 2 bases, and 7 bases lay in between. The CDR3 extends over 13 amino acids. Germline loops: CDR1 SQVTM, CDR2 ANQGSEA. In the authors' methods: Reference gene primer amplification gave nucleated cell count estimates. Data came from immunoSEQ multiplex PCR; TCRdb stores just in-frame clones and leaves some out. That table is the source of V, J and clone size, and D and trimming were worked out from the DNA. The sample records 400,000 to 550,000 clones, more than 85% being singletons. This chain links TRBV29-1 with TRBJ1-4, with D unclear. The clonotype was recovered from a woman in her thirties with acute or convalescent COVID-19. Sample: peripheral blood. CDR3 DNA: TGCAGCGTTGAGGTCGGGACTAATGAAAAACTGTTTTTT. Protein product: CSVEVGTNEKLFF.